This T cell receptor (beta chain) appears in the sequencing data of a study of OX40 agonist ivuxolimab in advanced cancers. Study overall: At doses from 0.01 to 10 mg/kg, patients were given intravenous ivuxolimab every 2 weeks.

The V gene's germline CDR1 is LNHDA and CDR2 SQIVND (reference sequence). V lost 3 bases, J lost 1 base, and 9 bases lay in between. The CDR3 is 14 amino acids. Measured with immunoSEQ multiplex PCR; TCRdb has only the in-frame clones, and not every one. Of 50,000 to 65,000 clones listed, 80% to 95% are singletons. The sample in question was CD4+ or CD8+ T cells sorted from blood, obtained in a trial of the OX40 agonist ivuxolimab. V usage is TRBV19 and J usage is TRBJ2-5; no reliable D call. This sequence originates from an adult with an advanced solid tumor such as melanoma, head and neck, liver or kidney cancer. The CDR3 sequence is CASSMVPGQETQYF. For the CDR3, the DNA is TGTGCCAGTAGTATGGTCCCAGGCCAAGAGACCCAGTACTTC.